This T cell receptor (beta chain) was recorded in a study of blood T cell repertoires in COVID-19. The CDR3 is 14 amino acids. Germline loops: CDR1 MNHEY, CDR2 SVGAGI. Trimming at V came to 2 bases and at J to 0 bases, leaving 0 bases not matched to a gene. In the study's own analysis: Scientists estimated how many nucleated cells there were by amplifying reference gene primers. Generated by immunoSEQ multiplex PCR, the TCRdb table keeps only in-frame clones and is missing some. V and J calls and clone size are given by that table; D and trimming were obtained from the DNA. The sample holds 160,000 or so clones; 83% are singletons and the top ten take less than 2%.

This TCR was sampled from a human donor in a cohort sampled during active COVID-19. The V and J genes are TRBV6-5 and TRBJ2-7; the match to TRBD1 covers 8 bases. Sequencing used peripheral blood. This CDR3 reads CASSYDRGSYEQYF. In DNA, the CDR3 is TGTGCCAGCAGTTACGACAGGGGCTCCTACGAGCAGTACTTC.